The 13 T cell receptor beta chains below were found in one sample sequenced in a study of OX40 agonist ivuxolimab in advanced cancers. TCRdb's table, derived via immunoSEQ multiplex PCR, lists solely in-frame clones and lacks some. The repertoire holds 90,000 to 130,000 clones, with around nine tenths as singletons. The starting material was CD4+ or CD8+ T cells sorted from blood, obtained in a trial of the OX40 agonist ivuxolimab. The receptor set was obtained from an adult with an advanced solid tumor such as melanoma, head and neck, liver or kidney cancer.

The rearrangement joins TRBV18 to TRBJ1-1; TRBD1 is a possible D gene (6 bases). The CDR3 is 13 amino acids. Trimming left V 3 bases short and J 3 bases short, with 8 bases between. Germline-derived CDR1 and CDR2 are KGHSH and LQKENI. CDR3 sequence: CASSPGQYTEAFF. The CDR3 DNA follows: TGTGCCAGCTCACCGGGACAATACACTGAAGCTTTCTTT.

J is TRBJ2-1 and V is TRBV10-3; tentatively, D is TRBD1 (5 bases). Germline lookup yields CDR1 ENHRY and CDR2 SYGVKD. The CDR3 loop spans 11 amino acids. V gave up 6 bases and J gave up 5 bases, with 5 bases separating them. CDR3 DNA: TGTGCCATCAGCAGGGACAATGAGCAGTTCTTC. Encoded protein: CAISRDNEQFF.

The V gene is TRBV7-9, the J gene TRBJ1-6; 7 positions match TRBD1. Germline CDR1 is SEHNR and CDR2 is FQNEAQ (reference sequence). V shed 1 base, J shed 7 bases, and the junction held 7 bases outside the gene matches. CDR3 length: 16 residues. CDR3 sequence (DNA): TGTGCCAGCAGCTTAGAGACCGGGACAGCGAATTCACCCCTCCACTTT. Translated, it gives CASSLETGTANSPLHF.

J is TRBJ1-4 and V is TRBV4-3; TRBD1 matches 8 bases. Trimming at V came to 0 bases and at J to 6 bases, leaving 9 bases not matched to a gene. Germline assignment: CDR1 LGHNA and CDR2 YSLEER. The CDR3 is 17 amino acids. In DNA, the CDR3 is TGCGCCAGCAGCCAAGATGGACAGGGAGGGCTGGATGAAAAACTGTTTTTT. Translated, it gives CASSQDGQGGLDEKLFF.

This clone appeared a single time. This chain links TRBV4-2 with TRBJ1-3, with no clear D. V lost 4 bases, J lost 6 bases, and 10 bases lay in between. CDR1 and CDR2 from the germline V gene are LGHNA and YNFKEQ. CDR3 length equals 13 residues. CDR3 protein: CASSPERKNTIYF. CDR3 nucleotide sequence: TGTGCCAGCAGCCCGGAGCGTAAAAACACCATATATTTT.

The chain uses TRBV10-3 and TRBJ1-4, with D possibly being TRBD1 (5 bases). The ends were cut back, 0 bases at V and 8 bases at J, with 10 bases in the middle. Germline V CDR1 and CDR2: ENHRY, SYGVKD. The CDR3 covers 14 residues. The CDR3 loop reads CAISESAGSEKLFF. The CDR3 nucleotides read TGTGCCATCAGTGAGTCGGCAGGGAGCGAAAAACTGTTTTTT.

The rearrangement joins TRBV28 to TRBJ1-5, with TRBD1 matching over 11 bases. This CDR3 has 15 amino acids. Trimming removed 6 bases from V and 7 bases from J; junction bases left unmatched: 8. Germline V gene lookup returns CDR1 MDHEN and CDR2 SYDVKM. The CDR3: CASRGQGGRYQPQHF. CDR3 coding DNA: TGTGCCAGCAGGGGACAGGGGGGTAGGTACCAGCCCCAGCATTTT.

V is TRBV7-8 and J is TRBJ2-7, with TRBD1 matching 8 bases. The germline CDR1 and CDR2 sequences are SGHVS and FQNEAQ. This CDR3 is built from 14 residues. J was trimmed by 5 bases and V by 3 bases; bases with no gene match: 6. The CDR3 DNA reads TGTGCCAGCAGCTTGGACAGGGTAAGGGACGAGCAGTACTTC. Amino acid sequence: CASSLDRVRDEQYF.

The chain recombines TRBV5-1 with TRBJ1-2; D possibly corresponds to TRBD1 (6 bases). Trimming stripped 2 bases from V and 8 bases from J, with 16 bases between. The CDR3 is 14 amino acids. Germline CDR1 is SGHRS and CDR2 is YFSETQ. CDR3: CASSLIPGAKGYTF. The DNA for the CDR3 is TGCGCCAGCAGCTTAATCCCGGGGGCGAAGGGCTACACCTTC.

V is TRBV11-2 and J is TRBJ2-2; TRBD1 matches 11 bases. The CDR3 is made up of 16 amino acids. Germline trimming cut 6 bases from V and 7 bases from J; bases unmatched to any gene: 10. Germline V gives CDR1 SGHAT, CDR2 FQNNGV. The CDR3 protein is CASRPGQGANSGELFF. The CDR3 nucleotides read TGTGCCAGCAGGCCAGGACAGGGGGCAAATAGCGGGGAGCTGTTTTTT.

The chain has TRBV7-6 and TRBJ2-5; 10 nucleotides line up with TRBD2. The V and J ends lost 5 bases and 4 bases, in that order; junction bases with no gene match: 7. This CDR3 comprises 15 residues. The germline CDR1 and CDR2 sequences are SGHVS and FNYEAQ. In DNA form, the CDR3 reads TGTGCCAGCAGCCCCCTAGCGGGAGTCATAGAGACCCAGTACTTC. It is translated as CASSPLAGVIETQYF. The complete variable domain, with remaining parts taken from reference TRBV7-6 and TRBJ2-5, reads GAGVSQSPRYKVTKRGQDVALRCDPISGHVSLYWYRQALGQGPEFLTYFNYEAQQDKSGLPNDRFSAERPEGSISTLTIQRTEQRDSAMYRCASSPLAGVIETQYFGPGTRLLVL.

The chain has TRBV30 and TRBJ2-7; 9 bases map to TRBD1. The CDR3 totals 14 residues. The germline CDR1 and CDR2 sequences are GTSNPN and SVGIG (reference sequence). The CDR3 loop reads CATTGTGKVYEQYF. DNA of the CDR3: TGTGCTACAACGGGGACAGGGAAAGTCTACGAGCAGTACTTC.

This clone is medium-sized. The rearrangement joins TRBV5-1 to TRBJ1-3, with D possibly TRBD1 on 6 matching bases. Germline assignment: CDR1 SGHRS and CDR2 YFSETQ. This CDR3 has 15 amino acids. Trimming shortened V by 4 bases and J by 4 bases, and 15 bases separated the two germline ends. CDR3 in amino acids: CASSLTGTSGNTIYF. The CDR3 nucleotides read TGCGCCAGCAGCCTAACAGGGACATCCGGAAACACCATATATTTT.